These 11 T cell receptor beta chains were sequenced from one sample in a study of T cells after yellow fever vaccination. TCRdb ran MiXCR on the 5' RACE reads and lists one entry per CDR3 protein. The table has 500,000 to 700,000 distinct CDR3 sequences, roughly 21% seen once; the top ten hold about 13%. The input for sequencing was PBMCs, taken 15 days after the yellow fever booster vaccination. The source is a young man who received the YFV17D yellow fever vaccine.

This clonotype was detected a few times. The chain carries TRBV9 and TRBJ2-1; D may be TRBD2 (6 bases). CDR1 and CDR2 (germline): SGDLS, YYNGEE. CDR3 length equals 15 residues. Deletions cut 1 base from V and 4 bases from J, with 12 bases between. The CDR3, as DNA: TGTGCCAGCAGCGTAAGTAGCGGAGGTTACAATGAGCAGTTCTTC. This codes for CASSVSSGGYNEQFF.

This chain links TRBV7-2 with TRBJ1-6; D is unresolved. The CDR3 consists of 13 residues. Trimming left V 2 bases short and J 8 bases short, with 7 bases between. The germline V gene has CDR1 SGHTA and CDR2 FQGNSA. The CDR3 spells CASSLSPDSPLHF. CDR3 sequence (DNA): TGTGCCAGCAGCTTAAGCCCCGATTCACCCCTCCACTTT. The complete variable domain, with remaining parts taken from reference TRBV7-2 and TRBJ1-6, reads GAGVSQSPSNKVTEKGKDVELRCDPISGHTALYWYRQSLGQGLEFLIYFQGNSAPDKSGLPSDRFSAERTGGSVSTLTIQRTQQEDSAVYLCASSLSPDSPLHFGNGTRLTVT.

The chain links TRBV5-1 to TRBJ1-1; 8 bases agree with TRBD1. The ends lost 6 bases at V and 3 bases at J; junction bases unmatched: 7. This CDR3 has 14 residues. The germline V gene encodes CDR1 SGHRS and CDR2 YFSETQ. The CDR3 DNA reads as TGCGCCAGCAACACGGACAGGGTGGACACTGAAGCTTTCTTT. The encoded protein is CASNTDRVDTEAFF.

The chain recombines TRBV16 with TRBJ1-1; 7 bases agree with TRBD1. The CDR3 covers 17 residues. Germline trimming cut 0 bases from V and 0 bases from J; bases unmatched to any gene: 7. Germline CDR1 KGHSY, CDR2 FQNENV. The CDR3 nucleotides are TGTGCCAGCAGCCAATCCGGTTACAGGGGAATGAACACTGAAGCTTTCTTT. Its translation: CASSQSGYRGMNTEAFF.

The gene calls are TRBV4-1 and TRBJ2-6; 9 nucleotides match TRBD2. V lost 0 bases and J lost 1; bases outside the gene matches: 16. This CDR3 region has 22 residues. The germline CDR1 and CDR2 sequences are MGHRA and YSYEKL. The CDR3 DNA reads TGCGCCAGCAGCCAAGATCGTACTTCTCTAGCGGGAAGCCTGTCTGGGGCCAACGTCCTGACTTTC. Translating it yields CASSQDRTSLAGSLSGANVLTF.

This clonotype was counted ten times or more. Relative to the germline gene, one junction end is altered; a read error may explain this. The V call is TRBV5-1, the J call TRBJ1-1; D possibly corresponds to TRBD1 (6 bases). The length of the CDR3 is 14 residues. Germline V gene lookup returns CDR1 SGHRS and CDR2 YFSETQ. The CDR3: CASSLQGTNTEAFF. In DNA, the CDR3 is TGTGCCAGCAGTTTACAGGGAACGAACACTGAAGCTTTCTTT.

The chain links TRBV7-3 to TRBJ2-1; 7 bases agree with TRBD1. With 6 bases clipped from V and 3 bases from J, the junction kept 5 bases outside the gene matches. The CDR3 runs 14 residues. Germline CDR1 reads SGHTA; CDR2 reads FQGTGA. The CDR3 coding sequence is TGTGCCAGCAGTTCGGCAGGGGGCTACAATGAGCAGTTCTTC. Protein: CASSSAGGYNEQFF.

V and J are TRBV12-3 or TRBV12-4 and TRBJ2-5; no clear D gene. This CDR3 has 13 residues. Trimming left V 6 bases short and J 5 bases short, with 13 bases between. The CDR3 reads CASSRLLSETQYF. Here the CDR3 DNA reads TGTGCCAGCAGCCGCTTACTCAGCGAGACCCAGTACTTC.

This clonotype was seen only a few times. The chain carries TRBV27 and TRBJ2-7, with D possibly matching TRBD1 (7 bases). This CDR3 has 15 residues. Germline V gives CDR1 MNHEY, CDR2 SMNVEV (reference sequence). V was trimmed by 9 bases and J by 6 bases, leaving 24 bases between them. The DNA of the CDR3 is TGTGCCAGTGCCCAAGGGACAGTGAGGAGGGGCGAGCAGTACTTC. This gives the protein CASAQGTVRRGEQYF.

This clonotype was detected a few times. The chain links TRBV4-1 to TRBJ2-1; tentatively, D is TRBD2 (5 bases). In germline, CDR1 is MGHRA, CDR2 YSYEKL. This CDR3 region has 14 residues. The V end was cut by 1 base, the J end by 8 bases, with 12 bases between. The CDR3: CASSQGGLAHEQFF. The CDR3 DNA reads as TGCGCCAGCAGCCAAGGCGGGCTAGCCCATGAGCAGTTCTTC.

This clonotype was counted between two and nine times. The chain uses TRBV28 and TRBJ2-3; D assignment may be TRBD1 or TRBD2 (5 bases each). The CDR3 totals 17 residues. Germline V gene data show CDR1 as MDHEN and CDR2 as SYDVKM. V lost 6 bases to trimming and J lost 0 bases, with 19 bases between them. Here the CDR3 reads CASSPPPQWDSTDTQYF. The CDR3 coding sequence is TGTGCCAGCAGCCCTCCCCCGCAGTGGGACAGCACAGATACGCAGTATTTT. Filled out from reference TRBV28 and TRBJ2-3, the complete variable domain reads DVKVTQSSRYLVKRTGEKVFLECVQDMDHENMFWYRQDPGLGLRLIYFSYDVKMKEKGDIPEGYSVSREKKERFSLILESASTNQTSMYLCASSPPPQWDSTDTQYFGPGTRLTVL.